What follows is one T cell receptor beta chain and its context. Clones were read by immunoSEQ multiplex PCR, and TCRdb kept only the in-frame ones, dropping some. The sample yields some 80,000 clones, over 80% seen once. This sample is part of a study of memory CD4+ T cells and cytomegalovirus serostatus. There are 17 residues in the CDR3. V trimming: 4 bases; J trimming: 0 bases; junction bases outside the gene matches: 7. Germline loops: CDR1 MNHNS, CDR2 SASEGT. The sort gate was single viable CD3+CD4+CD8-CD45RO+ cells for memory CD4+ T cells. The V gene is TRBV6-1, the J gene TRBJ2-2; 8 nucleotides agree with TRBD1. This TCR derives from an adult in good health and CMV-seronegative. The source material was memory CD4+ T cells from blood. CDR3 nucleotide sequence: TGTGCCAGCAGTGTCCGGACAGGGTCCACGAACACCGGGGAGCTGTTTTTT. Protein sequence: CASSVRTGSTNTGELFF.